This is a list of T cell receptor beta chains from one sample in a study of shared clonotypes between healthy human individuals. Sequencing was performed with immunoSEQ multiplex PCR; in TCRdb, only in-frame clones are kept and a portion is missing. The sample contains around 2.1 million clones, 90% to 95% of which appear only once. Sequencing input: naive CD8+ T cells from PBMCs. The source is a young man in good health. Some clones in this sample may be carry-over from other donors' samples. CDR3s include the opening cysteine and the closing phenylalanine or tryptophan. The D gene is left open where the match is weak. Size tells how often a clone was seen (once, few, many) or the class of an expanded clone, and some rows leave it out.

d_call clone_size j_call v_call cdr3_aa cdr3_nt
NA NA TRBJ2-5 TRBV13 CASSLGRDWGETQYF TGTGCCAGCAGCTTAGGCCGGGACTGGGGGGAGACCCAGTACTTC
NA NA TRBJ1-5 TRBV21-1 CASSKDRVFLMEPQHF TGTGCCAGCAGCAAAGACAGGGTTTTCCTCATGGAGCCCCAGCATTTT
TRBD2 NA TRBJ2-1 TRBV19 CASIQTAAGGLGMDEQFF TGTGCCAGTATACAGACGGCGGCGGGAGGGTTGGGAATGGATGAGCAGTTCTTC
NA NA TRBJ2-1 TRBV27 CASSFGAYNEQFF TGTGCCAGCAGTTTTGGGGCCTACAATGAGCAGTTCTTC
TRBD2 NA TRBJ2-1 TRBV5-1 CASSLTSVYRNEQFF TGCGCCAGCAGCTTGACTAGCGTGTACCGCAATGAGCAGTTCTTC
NA NA TRBJ1-2 TRBV2 CASRVGLNGQNYGYTF TGTGCCAGCAGGGTTGGGTTGAACGGGCAGAACTATGGCTACACCTTC
TRBD2 NA TRBJ2-2 TRBV5-6 CASTPGGRENTGELFF TGTGCCAGCACCCCGGGCGGGAGAGAGAACACCGGGGAGCTGTTTTTT
NA NA TRBJ2-2 TRBV28 CASSLTGGTGELFF TGTGCCAGCAGTTTGACTGGGGGTACCGGGGAGCTGTTTTTT
TRBD2 NA TRBJ2-7 TRBV4-2 CASSLERLANYEQYF TGTGCCAGCAGCCTAGAGCGACTAGCGAATTACGAGCAGTACTTC
NA NA TRBJ2-1 TRBV25-1 CASSEANYNEQFF TGTGCCAGCAGTGAAGCGAACTACAATGAGCAGTTCTTC
TRBD1 NA TRBJ2-5 TRBV5-1 CASSLDGPGGDGETQYF TGCGCCAGCAGCTTGGACGGGCCAGGGGGTGACGGAGAGACCCAGTACTTC
NA NA TRBJ1-2 TRBV28 CASSFSAHTNYGYTF TGTGCCAGCAGTTTTTCCGCGCATACCAACTATGGCTACACCTTC
NA NA TRBJ2-7 TRBV27 CASSLSWGTELYEQYF TGTGCCAGCAGTTTATCTTGGGGCACGGAGCTCTACGAGCAGTACTTC
NA NA TRBJ2-1 TRBV28 CASSPRGWDYNEQFF TGTGCCAGCAGTCCCCGGGGCTGGGATTACAATGAGCAGTTCTTC
TRBD2 NA TRBJ2-7 TRBV28 CASTTDPLLAGVAYEQYF TGTGCCAGCACCACGGACCCCTTACTAGCGGGAGTCGCATACGAGCAGTACTTC
NA few TRBJ1-1 TRBV27 CASSLLANTEAFF TGTGCCAGCAGTTTATTGGCGAACACTGAAGCTTTCTTT
NA NA TRBJ1-4 TRBV7-9 CASSLGGVGANEKLFF TGTGCCAGCAGCTTAGGCGGGGTTGGAGCTAATGAAAAACTGTTTTTT
TRBD2 NA TRBJ2-7 TRBV19 CASSPPGLAYAYEQYF TGTGCCAGTAGCCCGCCGGGACTAGCTTATGCCTACGAGCAGTACTTC
NA NA TRBJ2-5 TRBV5-6 CASSLGGYGETQYF TGTGCCAGCAGCTTGGGCGGGTATGGGGAGACCCAGTACTTC
TRBD2 NA TRBJ2-7 TRBV5-4 CASSLGAGARYEQYF TGTGCCAGCAGCTTGGGAGCGGGAGCTCGCTACGAGCAGTACTTC
NA NA TRBJ2-3 TRBV6-5 CASSLRGADTQYF TGTGCCAGCAGTTTAAGAGGGGCAGATACGCAGTATTTT
NA NA TRBJ2-5 TRBV11-2 CASSLGGGASETQYF TGTGCCAGCAGCTTGGGCGGAGGGGCCTCGGAGACCCAGTACTTC
NA NA TRBJ2-3 TRBV7-9 CASSLGRTSGYF TGTGCCAGCAGCTTAGGGCGGACCTCGGGGTATTTT
TRBD1 few TRBJ1-5 TRBV7-3 CASPQPGQGGRAQHF TGTGCCAGCCCCCAGCCGGGACAGGGGGGCAGGGCCCAGCATTTT
NA NA TRBJ2-7 TRBV10-3 CAISVAEAYEQYF TGTGCCATCAGTGTGGCTGAAGCCTACGAGCAGTACTTC
TRBD1 NA TRBJ2-7 TRBV27 CASSPRVRGLAYEQYF TGTGCCAGCAGTCCTAGGGTTAGGGGGCTGGCCTACGAGCAGTACTTC
NA once TRBJ1-2 TRBV5-6 CASSHERGGSYGYTF TGTGCCAGCAGCCACGAAAGGGGGGGAAGCTATGGCTACACCTTC
TRBD2 NA TRBJ2-1 TRBV6-1 CASISLAGSYNEQFF TGTGCCAGCATCTCACTAGCGGGGTCCTACAATGAGCAGTTCTTC
TRBD2 NA TRBJ2-7 TRBV5-1 CASSLGEGRLHPEQYF TGCGCCAGCAGCTTGGGGGAGGGGCGACTGCACCCTGAGCAGTACTTC
NA NA TRBJ2-7 TRBV7-9 CASSLERLSGYEQYF TGTGCCAGCAGCTTGGAAAGATTATCGGGTTACGAGCAGTACTTC
NA NA TRBJ1-1 TRBV29-1 CSVDMGAVNTEAFF TGCAGCGTTGATATGGGGGCGGTGAACACTGAAGCTTTCTTT
NA NA TRBJ2-2 TRBV9 CASSVADPTGELFF TGTGCCAGCAGCGTAGCAGACCCCACCGGGGAGCTGTTTTTT
NA NA TRBJ1-1 TRBV19 CASSIETDAFF TGTGCCAGTAGTATAGAGACAGACGCTTTCTTT
NA NA TRBJ1-2 TRBV4-1 CASSQVGRENYGYTF TGCGCCAGCAGCCAAGTGGGCAGGGAGAACTATGGCTACACCTTC
NA NA TRBJ1-5 TRBV23-1 CARGGQPQHF TGCGCCCGGGGGGGACAGCCCCAGCATTTT
NA NA TRBJ2-4 TRBV14 CASSQPTGYLGDIQYF TGTGCCAGCAGCCAACCCACAGGTTACTTGGGGGACATTCAGTACTTC
NA NA TRBJ2-7 TRBV5-4 CASSSGSYEQYF TGTGCCAGCAGTTCCGGATCCTACGAGCAGTACTTC
NA NA TRBJ2-2 TRBV27 CASSNTGELFF TGTGCCAGCAGTAACACCGGGGAGCTGTTTTTT
NA NA TRBJ1-1 TRBV7-9 CASRIGNTEAFF TGTGCCAGCAGGATAGGGAACACTGAAGCTTTCTTT
NA few TRBJ1-1 TRBV4-1 CASSKQGPEAFF TGCGCCAGCAGCAAGCAAGGGCCTGAAGCTTTCTTT
NA NA TRBJ2-7 TRBV6-5 CASSWGSQGGAYEQYF TGTGCCAGCAGTTGGGGTTCTCAGGGTGGGGCCTACGAGCAGTACTTC